This entry lists 23 T cell receptor beta chains sequenced from one sample in a study of shared T cell receptors in the human thymus (dated by TCRdb to the early 2020s). Library preparation used the immunoSEQ multiplex PCR assay. TCRdb holds this immuneACCESS table with in-frame rearrangements only. Some clones are missing; in checked studies, unresolved V genes explain under half, and the rest has no known cause. Present in this sample are hundreds of thousands of clones, 80% to 90% of which were seen just once. The biggest ten clones account for about 0.0098% of the sample. These same records also appear under a second study, on human thymus T cells.

The sequenced sample consisted of thymocytes. The receptors were sampled from a girl under three years old with a congenital heart defect. Donor details come from another sample of the same person, matched by shared clones.

The chain combines TRBV7-9 with TRBJ1-1; D gene ambiguous. V lost 1 base, J lost 6 bases, and 18 bases lay in between. CDR3 length: 16 amino acids. Germline V gene sequence: CDR1 SEHNR, CDR2 FQNEAQ (reference sequence). The CDR3, as DNA: TGTGCCAGCAGCTTAGTGTTGGGTTCCGTGAGCGCTGAAGCTTTCTTT. Its translation: CASSLVLGSVSAEAFF.

In DNA form, the CDR3 reads TGCGCCAGCAGACCAGAGCTCCCTAGAAGCGAGCAGTACTTC. Its translation is CASRPELPRSEQYF. This chain links TRBV5-1 with TRBJ2-7; no reliable D call. V was clipped by 5 bases and J by 6 bases, with 18 bases between them. This CDR3 has 14 amino acids. Germline CDR1 SGHRS, CDR2 YFSETQ.

V and J are TRBV5-8 and TRBJ2-2; D gene ambiguous. CDR3 length: 14 amino acids. Germline CDR1 is SGHTS and CDR2 is YDEGEE. V was trimmed by 0 bases and J by 1 base, leaving 4 bases between them. The CDR3 region is CASSLAGNTGELFF. The CDR3 DNA is TGTGCCAGCAGCTTGGCAGGGAACACCGGGGAGCTGTTTTTT.

This clone was observed a handful of times. This chain links TRBV18 with TRBJ1-1; no clear D gene. This CDR3 region has 16 residues. Germline V lookup: CDR1 KGHSH, CDR2 LQKENI. V lost 4 bases and J 1 base, leaving 16 bases between the germline ends. The CDR3 DNA sequence: TGTGCCAGCTCACTATATTGGCGCGGGGAGAACACTGAAGCTTTCTTT. Amino acid sequence: CASSLYWRGENTEAFF.

CDR3 sequence reads: CASSQGGTSGGNYEQFF. In nucleotides, the CDR3 is TGTGCCAGCAGCCAAGGTGGGACTAGCGGGGGGAATTATGAGCAGTTCTTC. The chain joins TRBV14 to TRBJ2-1, with 15 bases lining up with TRBD2. V lost 1 base and J lost 8; bases outside the gene matches: 6. The CDR3 has 17 amino acids. From germline, CDR1 is SGHDN and CDR2 FVKESK.

The chain combines TRBV29-1 with TRBJ2-3; D perhaps matches TRBD2 (5 bases). Germline CDR1 and CDR2: SQVTM and ANQGSEA. The CDR3 is made up of 15 amino acids. Trimming pared 8 bases from V and 0 bases from J, leaving 18 bases between. For the CDR3, the DNA is TGCAGCACCGAGCGAAGGAGCGGAAGCACAGATACGCAGTATTTT. The encoded protein is CSTERRSGSTDTQYF.

This chain uses TRBV6-1 with TRBJ1-1, with D perhaps matching TRBD1 (6 bases). V gave up 6 bases and J gave up 4 bases, with 15 bases separating them. The length of the CDR3 is 14 residues. Germline V gene data show CDR1 as MNHNS and CDR2 as SASEGT. The CDR3 region has the DNA TGTGCCAGCAGCCCTATGGGGGCTCCCACTGAAGCTTTCTTT. Its translation: CASSPMGAPTEAFF.

The chain employs TRBV15 and TRBJ2-6; D gene uncertain. CDR1 is LNHNV and CDR2 is YYDKDF in the germline V gene (reference sequence). Deletions cut 2 bases from V and 1 base from J, with 12 bases between. The CDR3 loop spans 17 amino acids. Here the CDR3 reads CATSRLPRVSGANVLTF. CDR3 coding DNA: TGTGCCACCAGCAGACTGCCCCGGGTTTCTGGGGCCAACGTCCTGACTTTC. The variable domain in full, with the rest retrieved from reference TRBV15 and TRBJ2-6, is DAMVIQNPRYQVTQFGKPVTLSCSQTLNHNVMYWYQQKSSQAPKLLFHYYDKDFNNEADTPDNFQSRRPNTSFCFLDIRSPGLGDTAMYLCATSRLPRVSGANVLTFGAGSRLTVL.

The chain joins TRBV28 to TRBJ1-1; 10 bases map to TRBD1. The V segment lost 4 bases and the J segment 3 bases; nucleotides outside the gene matches: 5. Germline V gene lookup returns CDR1 MDHEN and CDR2 SYDVKM. The CDR3 consists of 15 residues. The CDR3 DNA reads as TGTGCCAGCAGTTCATACGGGACAGGGGACACTGAAGCTTTCTTT. Residues: CASSSYGTGDTEAFF.

This sequence joins TRBV11-3 and TRBJ2-7, with 9 bases identical to TRBD1. The germline gives CDR1 SGHNT, CDR2 YENEEA. This CDR3 region has 17 residues. V shed 0 bases and J 2 bases; nucleotides not matched to a gene: 8. CDR3 in DNA: TGTGCCAGCAGCTTAGACAGCCGGGACAGGGTAGCCTACGAGCAGTACTTC. It specifies CASSLDSRDRVAYEQYF.

This clone came up a few times. For the CDR3, the DNA is TGTGCCAGCAGCCTACCCGAGGGAGAGGCGGGACAGGGGGCTTCCAGCGAAGCTTTCTTT. Translated, it gives CASSLPEGEAGQGASSEAFF. The chain joins TRBV7-4 to TRBJ1-1; 12 nucleotides match TRBD1. Germline CDR1 is SGHVT and CDR2 is SQSDAQ. This CDR3 comprises 20 residues. With V trimmed by 5 bases and J by 8 bases, 24 bases remained unmatched.

This clone has just a few counts. The CDR3 region is CASTPSIHMFPYEQYF. The CDR3 DNA reads TGTGCCAGCACCCCGTCTATCCATATGTTCCCCTACGAGCAGTACTTC. The J gene is TRBJ2-7, the V gene TRBV11-2, with D hard to call. CDR1 and CDR2 (germline): SGHAT, FQNNGV. V lost 7 bases and J 2 bases, leaving 21 bases between the germline ends. This CDR3 is built from 16 residues.

CDR3 loop: CASSPPSWGRNTEAFF. The DNA of the CDR3 is TGTGCCAGCAGCCCACCCTCGTGGGGCCGTAACACTGAAGCTTTCTTT. The chain recombines TRBV7-9 with TRBJ1-1; maybe TRBD1 (5 bases). V was clipped by 5 bases and J by 2 bases, with 18 bases between them. Germline values: CDR1 SEHNR, CDR2 FQNEAQ (reference sequence). This CDR3 comprises 16 residues.

In DNA form, the CDR3 reads TGTGCCAGCAGTGGTATTTTACCCGGACAGAATGAAAAACTGTTTTTT. Translated: CASSGILPGQNEKLFF. The chain uses TRBV6-1 and TRBJ1-4; a possible D gene is TRBD1 (6 bases). The CDR3 sequence is 16 residues long. Germline V gives CDR1 MNHNS, CDR2 SASEGT. With 4 bases removed from V and 5 bases from J, the gap between germline ends came to 17 bases.

The V call is TRBV7-3, the J call TRBJ2-3; perhaps TRBD2 as D (6 bases). V was shortened by 5 bases and J by 0 bases, with 12 bases between the two germline ends. The CDR3 length is 15 residues. CDR1 SGHTA and CDR2 FQGTGA come from the germline V gene. CDR3 residues: CASSPVRGSTDTQYF. The DNA of the CDR3 is TGTGCCAGCAGCCCGGTCCGGGGGAGCACAGATACGCAGTATTTT.

The chain combines TRBV6-1 with TRBJ2-7; maybe TRBD1 (6 bases). This CDR3 comprises 14 residues. Trimming took off 4 bases at V and 0 bases at J, with 10 bases between the two ends. From germline, CDR1 is MNHNS and CDR2 SASEGT. The CDR3 nucleotides are TGTGCCAGCAGTGCCGGACAGTCCTCCTACGAGCAGTACTTC. This translates into CASSAGQSSYEQYF.

The chain recombines TRBV6-4 with TRBJ2-1, with 9 bases identical to TRBD1. V was clipped by 4 bases and J by 0 bases; unmatched bases: 4. This CDR3 comprises 16 residues. In germline, CDR1 is MRHNA, CDR2 SNTAGT. This CDR3 is CASSGQGVSSYNEQFF. The DNA for the CDR3 is TGTGCCAGCAGTGGACAGGGGGTGAGCTCCTACAATGAGCAGTTCTTC.

V usage is TRBV5-1 and J usage is TRBJ1-2; 7 bases are shared with TRBD1. There are 17 residues in the CDR3. Germline CDR1 and CDR2: SGHRS and YFSETQ. Trimming took 5 bases from V and 4 from J; bases not matched to a gene: 17. The CDR3 coding sequence is TGCGCCAGCAGAACACTAGCTCCGGGACAGAAGGGCTATGGCTACACCTTC. Its translation is CASRTLAPGQKGYGYTF. Filled out from reference TRBV5-1 and TRBJ1-2, the complete variable domain reads KAGVTQTPRYLIKTRGQQVTLSCSPISGHRSVSWYQQTPGQGLQFLFEYFSETQRNKGNFPGRFSGRQFSNSRSEMNVSTLELGDSALYLCASRTLAPGQKGYGYTFGSGTRLTVV.

The chain joins TRBV6-1 to TRBJ2-3; a weak D match, TRBD1 (5 bases). From germline, CDR1 is MNHNS and CDR2 SASEGT. The CDR3 contains 16 residues. V lost 1 base and J 3 bases, leaving 14 bases between the germline ends. The CDR3 reads CASSEGQFLGTDTQYF. The CDR3 region has the DNA TGTGCCAGCAGTGAAGGACAGTTTTTAGGGACAGATACGCAGTATTTT.

The chain recombines TRBV9 with TRBJ2-7, with D tentatively TRBD1 (6 bases). Trimming removed 5 bases at V and 3 bases at J, with 15 bases between. The CDR3 consists of 14 residues. CDR1 and CDR2 from the germline V gene are SGDLS and YYNGEE. Written as DNA, the CDR3 is TGTGCCAGCAGTCGTGACAGGTCCCTCTACGAGCAGTACTTC. Translated: CASSRDRSLYEQYF.

The chain couples TRBV7-8 to TRBJ1-4; D is possibly TRBD1 (5 bases). CDR1 and CDR2 (germline): SGHVS, FQNEAQ. CDR3 size: 14 residues. V shed 5 bases and J shed 5 bases, with 12 bases lying between them. CDR3 coding DNA: TGTGCCAGCAGCCAGGGACTCGAAAATGAAAAACTGTTTTTT. It translates to CASSQGLENEKLFF. Looking up the rest from reference TRBV7-8 and TRBJ1-4 gives the full variable domain: GAGVSQSPRYKVAKRGQDVALRCDPISGHVSLFWYQQALGQGPEFLTYFQNEAQLDKSGLPSDRFFAERPEGSVSTLKIQRTQQEDSAVYLCASSQGLENEKLFFGSGTQLSVL.

The V call is TRBV27, the J call TRBJ2-7; maybe TRBD2 (6 bases). CDR1 and CDR2 from the germline V gene are MNHEY and SMNVEV (reference sequence). The CDR3 is 13 amino acids. The V gene lost 4 bases and the J gene lost 6 bases, with 13 bases spanning the gap. The CDR3 bases are TGTGCCAGCAGTTACGGGACTGCCGGCGAGCAGTACTTC. Translating gives CASSYGTAGEQYF.

The CDR3 DNA sequence: TGCGCCAGCACCCCAGGGGGAACCTACGAGCAGTACTTC. The encoded protein is CASTPGGTYEQYF. V is TRBV10-2 and J is TRBJ2-7; 7 bases are shared with TRBD1. The CDR3 is made up of 13 amino acids. Germline V CDR1 and CDR2: WSHSY, SAAADI. The V segment lost 7 bases and the J segment 2 bases; nucleotides outside the gene matches: 5.